The T cell receptor beta chain described here comes from a study of post-analysis software for immune sequencing data. Turning to the study itself: Courses of disease covered relapsing-remitting, secondary progressive and progressive-relapsing multiple sclerosis.

Germline-derived CDR1 and CDR2 are MNHNY and SVGAGI (reference sequence). The CDR3 is made up of 14 amino acids. A note on this clonotype: Its cognate antigen is unknown. Mismatch with germline at one junction end may stem from a read error.

General study results and limits: By F measure, strong co-clustering occurred among samples prepared in the same batch. Among 5 or 6 TRBV segments more frequent in patients than controls were TRBV5-6, TRBV5-1 and TRBV20-1. Multiple sclerosis patients had significantly lower normalized Chao1 diversity than controls.

Incorporated into the TCR beta cDNA libraries were unique molecular identifiers, which served to reduce PCR and sequencing biases. T cells numbering 1 to 10 million yielded some 480,000 cDNA molecules. MiXCR, applied by TCRdb to the PCR reads, yields one record per CDR3 protein. The table has 380,000 or so distinct CDR3 sequences, approximately 38% seen once. The sample taken for sequencing was blood. V gene TRBV6-6 combines with J gene TRBJ1-5; tentatively, D is TRBD1 (6 bases). The source is a girl aged 5-17 years with multiple sclerosis. The CDR3 loop reads CASNTGHSDQPQHF. CDR3 coding DNA: TGTGCCAGCAACACGGGACATAGCGATCAGCCCCAGCATTTT.